This T cell receptor (beta chain) emerged from a study of regulatory T cells in long-lasting Graves disease. Time point defined: newly diagnosed GD, antithyroid drugs for less than 3 months. Scientists built the TCR library using RNA that was extracted from PBMCs. V lost 10 bases and J 0 bases, leaving 12 bases between the germline ends. CDR1 is MNHNS, CDR2 SASEGT, per germline. The CDR3 runs to 13 residues. To make TCR beta libraries, researchers used iRepertoire HTBI primers and Arm-PCR of CDR3 regions. MiXCR, applied by TCRdb to the multiplex PCR reads, yields one record per CDR3 protein. The table has around 450,000 distinct CDR3 sequences, roughly 16% seen once. The same data also contributed to another study, on T cells in Graves' hyperthyroidism and ophthalmopathy. Per that paper: The HTBI primer set was used in a first-round RT-PCR of the TCR CDR3.

The genes are TRBV6-1 and TRBJ2-5; no definite D call. This TCR was recovered from a man in his forties or fifties with Graves disease. The sequencing here drew on peripheral blood mononuclear cells (PBMCs), taken at new diagnosis, from a patient treated with antithyroid drugs. DNA for the CDR3: TGTGCCACCGAAGGGATGTACCAAGAGACCCAGTACTTC. Translated, it gives CATEGMYQETQYF.